In its sample, the clone carrying this TCR beta chain was seen a few times. The antigen is unknown. This entry is derived from a study of CD8 T cells in ankylosing spondylitis. General study points: Past research had described some motif variants in reactive arthritis synovial fluid and blood. Roughly eight highly homologous variants made up a TCR beta motif that seemed to typify ankylosing spondylitis blood.

Scientists made TCR beta libraries using quantitative 5'-RACE with molecular barcodes. Using its own MiXCR run on the 5' RACE reads, TCRdb lists one record per CDR3 protein. Counted here are more than 110,000 distinct CDR3 sequences, 7% to 10% occurring once; the ten biggest clones make up 7.3%. Material: synovial fluid, either unsorted or a sorted T cell fraction (not recorded which). This receptor was identified in a male donor with ankylosing spondylitis.

The CDR3 nucleotides are TGCAGTGCTAGTTTCCCTATAGATACGCAGTATTTT. The encoded protein is CSASFPIDTQYF. The chain is built from TRBV20-1 and TRBJ2-3; the D is unclear. Germline CDR1 and CDR2: DFQATT and SNEGSKA (reference sequence). This CDR3 spans 12 amino acids. Trimming left V 3 bases short and J 5 bases short, with 9 bases between.